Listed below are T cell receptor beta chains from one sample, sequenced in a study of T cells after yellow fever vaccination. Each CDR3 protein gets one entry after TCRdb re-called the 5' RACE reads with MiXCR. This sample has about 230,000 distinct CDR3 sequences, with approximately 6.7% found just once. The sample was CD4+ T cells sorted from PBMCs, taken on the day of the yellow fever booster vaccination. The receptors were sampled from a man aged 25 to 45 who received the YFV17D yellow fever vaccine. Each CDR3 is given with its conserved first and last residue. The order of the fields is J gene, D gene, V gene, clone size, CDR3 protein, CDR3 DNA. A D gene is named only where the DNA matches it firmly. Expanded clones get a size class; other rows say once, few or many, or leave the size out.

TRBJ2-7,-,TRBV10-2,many,CASQTGNYEQYF,TGCGCCAGCCAGACGGGAAACTACGAGCAGTACTTC
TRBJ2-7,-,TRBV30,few,CAWRGSGAPGEQYF,TGTGCCTGGAGGGGGTCGGGGGCCCCGGGCGAGCAGTACTTC
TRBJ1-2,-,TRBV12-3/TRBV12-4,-,CASSRDVLYGYTF,TGTGCCAGCAGTCGCGACGTGCTCTATGGCTACACCTTC
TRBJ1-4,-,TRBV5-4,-,CASSLRQEGEKLFF,TGTGCCAGCAGCTTGAGACAGGAGGGTGAAAAACTGTTTTTT
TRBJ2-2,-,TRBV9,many,CASSVQNTGELFF,TGTGCCAGCAGCGTACAAAACACCGGGGAGCTGTTTTTT
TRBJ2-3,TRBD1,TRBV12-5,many,CASGFRGTGSDTQYF,TGTGCTAGTGGTTTCCGCGGGACAGGATCAGATACGCAGTATTTT
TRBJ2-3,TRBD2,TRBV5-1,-,CASMTSGSADTQYF,TGCGCCAGCATGACTAGCGGGAGCGCAGATACGCAGTATTTT
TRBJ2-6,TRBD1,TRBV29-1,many,CSVLHRGRLAGANVLTF,TGCAGCGTCCTTCACAGGGGGCGCCTGGCTGGGGCCAACGTCCTGACTTTC
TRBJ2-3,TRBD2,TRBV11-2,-,CASSSGGLAGVGADTQYF,TGTGCCAGCAGCTCCGGTGGACTAGCGGGAGTAGGCGCAGATACGCAGTATTTT
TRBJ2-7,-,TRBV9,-,CASSVGQESSYEQYF,TGTGCCAGCAGCGTAGGACAGGAAAGCTCCTACGAGCAGTACTTC
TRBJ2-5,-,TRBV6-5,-,CASSPPRGGETQYF,TGTGCCAGCAGTCCCCCCAGGGGAGGGGAGACCCAGTACTTC
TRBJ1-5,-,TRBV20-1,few,CSAPVGPNQPQHF,TGCAGTGCCCCGGTAGGGCCCAATCAGCCCCAGCATTTT
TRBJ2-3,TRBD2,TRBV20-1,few,CSAQTSGRFTSTDTQYF,TGCAGTGCACAGACTAGCGGGAGGTTTACTAGCACAGATACGCAGTATTTT
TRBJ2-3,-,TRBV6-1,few,CASSTDSGDTQYF,TGTGCCAGCAGCACCGATAGCGGAGATACGCAGTATTTT
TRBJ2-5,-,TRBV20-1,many,CSAAFRETQYF,TGCAGTGCGGCCTTCAGAGAGACCCAGTACTTC
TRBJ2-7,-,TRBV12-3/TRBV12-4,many,CASSLVREPYEQYF,TGTGCCAGCAGTTTGGTGAGGGAACCGTACGAGCAGTACTTC
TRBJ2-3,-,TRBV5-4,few,CASRPDRQNTQYF,TGTGCCAGCAGACCTGACAGACAAAATACGCAGTATTTT
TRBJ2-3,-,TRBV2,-,CASSEVGGCTDTQYF,TGTGCCAGCAGTGAAGTGGGTGGGTGCACAGATACGCAGTATTTT
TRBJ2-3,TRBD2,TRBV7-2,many,CASSPLAGSFDTQYF,TGTGCCAGCAGCCCACTAGCGGGGTCGTTTGATACGCAGTATTTT
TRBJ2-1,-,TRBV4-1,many,CATRGSNPYNEQFF,TGCGCCACCCGGGGAAGCAATCCTTACAATGAGCAGTTCTTC
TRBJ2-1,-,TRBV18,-,CASSPQGNEQFF,TGTGCCAGCTCACCACAGGGTAATGAGCAGTTCTTC
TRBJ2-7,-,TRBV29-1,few,CSVAGIRTYEQYF,TGCAGCGTCGCCGGGATAAGGACCTACGAGCAGTACTTC
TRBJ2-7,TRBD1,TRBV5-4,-,CASSPGQGRAYEQYF,TGTGCCAGCAGCCCCGGACAGGGTAGGGCCTACGAGCAGTACTTC
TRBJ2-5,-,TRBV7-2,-,CASSLGGTHQETQYF,TGTGCCAGCAGCTTAGGGGGGACACACCAAGAGACCCAGTACTTC
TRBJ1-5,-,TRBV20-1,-,CSARDLPSRPQHF,TGCAGTGCTAGAGATCTTCCCTCTCGGCCCCAGCATTTT
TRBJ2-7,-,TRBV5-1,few,CATRQEGPSYEQYF,TGCGCCACCAGGCAAGAGGGTCCTTCCTACGAGCAGTACTTC
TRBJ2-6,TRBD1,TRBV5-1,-,CASSRDRPSGANVLTF,TGCGCCAGCAGCCGGGACAGGCCCTCTGGGGCCAACGTCCTGACTTTC
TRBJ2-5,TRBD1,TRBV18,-,CASSRSGGPQETQYF,TGTGCCAGCTCTCGTTCAGGGGGCCCCCAAGAGACCCAGTACTTC
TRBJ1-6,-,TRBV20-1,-,CSGGSGDSPLHF,TGCAGCGGGGGCTCCGGAGATTCACCCCTCCACTTT
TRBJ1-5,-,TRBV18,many,CASSPPPGPGQYQPQHF,TGTGCCAGCTCACCTCCCCCGGGGCCCGGGCAGTATCAGCCCCAGCATTTT
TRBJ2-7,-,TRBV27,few,CASSFVGSYEQYF,TGTGCCAGCAGTTTTGTAGGCTCCTACGAGCAGTACTTC
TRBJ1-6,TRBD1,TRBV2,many,CASSPGQGSSPLHF,TGTGCCAGCAGCCCGGGACAGGGCAGTTCACCCCTCCACTTT
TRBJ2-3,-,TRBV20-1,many,CSARSPGTSTDTQYF,TGCAGTGCTAGATCCCCCGGGACTAGCACAGATACGCAGTATTTT
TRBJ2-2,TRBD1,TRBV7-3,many,CASSLTFGTEDTGELFF,TGTGCCAGCAGCTTAACTTTTGGGACAGAGGACACCGGGGAGCTGTTTTTT
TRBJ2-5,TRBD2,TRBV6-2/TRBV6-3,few,CASRLSGRNQETQYF,TGTGCCAGCAGGCTTAGCGGGAGGAACCAAGAGACCCAGTACTTC
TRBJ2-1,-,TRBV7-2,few,CASSLVGSHNEQFF,TGTGCCAGCAGCTTAGTAGGCAGCCACAATGAGCAGTTCTTC
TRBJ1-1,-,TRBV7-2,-,CASSSTGRRAFF,TGTGCCAGCAGCTCAACAGGGAGGCGAGCTTTCTTT
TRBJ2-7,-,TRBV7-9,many,CASSQEQVPYEQYF,TGTGCCAGCAGCCAAGAGCAGGTCCCCTACGAGCAGTACTTC
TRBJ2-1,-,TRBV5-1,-,CASSLEQTNEQFF,TGCGCCAGCAGCTTGGAACAGACCAATGAGCAGTTCTTC
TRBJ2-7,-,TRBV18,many,CASSPGTAYEQYF,TGTGCCAGCTCACCTGGGACGGCGTACGAGCAGTACTTC
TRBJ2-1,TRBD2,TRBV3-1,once,CASARTSGHNEQFF,TGTGCCAGCGCACGGACTAGCGGTCACAATGAGCAGTTCTTC
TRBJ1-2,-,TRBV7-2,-,CASSSPQGTYGYTF,TGTGCCAGCAGCTCGCCCCAGGGGACCTATGGCTACACCTTC
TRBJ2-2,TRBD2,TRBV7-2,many,CASSLRASGTAGELFF,TGTGCCAGCAGCTTACGTGCTAGCGGGACTGCCGGGGAGCTGTTTTTT
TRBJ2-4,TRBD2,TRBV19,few,CASSSGRAGNIQYF,TGTGCCAGTAGTAGCGGGAGGGCCGGAAACATTCAGTACTTC
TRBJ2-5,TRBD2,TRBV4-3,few,CASSPGGGKTQYF,TGCGCCAGCAGCCCGGGGGGGGGAAAGACCCAGTACTTC